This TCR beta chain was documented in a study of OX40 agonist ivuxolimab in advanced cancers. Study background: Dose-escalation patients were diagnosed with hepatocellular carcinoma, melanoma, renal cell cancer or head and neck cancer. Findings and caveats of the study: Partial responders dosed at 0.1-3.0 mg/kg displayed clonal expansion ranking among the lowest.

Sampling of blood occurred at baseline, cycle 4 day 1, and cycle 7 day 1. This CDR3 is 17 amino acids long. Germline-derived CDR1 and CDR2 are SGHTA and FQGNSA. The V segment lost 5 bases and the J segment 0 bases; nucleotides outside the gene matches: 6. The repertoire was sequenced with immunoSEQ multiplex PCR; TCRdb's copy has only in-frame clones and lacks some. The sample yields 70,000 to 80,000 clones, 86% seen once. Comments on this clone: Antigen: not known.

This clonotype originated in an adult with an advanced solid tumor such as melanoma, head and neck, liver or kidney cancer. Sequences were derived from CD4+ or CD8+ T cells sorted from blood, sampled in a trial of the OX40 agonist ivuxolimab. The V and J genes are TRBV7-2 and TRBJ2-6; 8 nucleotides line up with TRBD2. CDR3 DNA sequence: TGTGCCAGCAGCCCCGGGGGGGGAGCCTCTGGGGCCAACGTCCTGACTTTC. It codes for CASSPGGGASGANVLTF.